This T cell receptor (beta chain) appears in the sequencing data of a study of cytomegalovirus exposure and HLA in healthy donors. PCR primers comprised 60 Vbeta and 13 Jbeta primers. Sequencing used immunoSEQ multiplex PCR; TCRdb keeps in-frame clones, though not all of them. The sample shows 200,000 to 250,000 clones, more than 65% of them seen only once. Study-level points and caveats: An observed cluster of highly shared sequence variants was recorded as a likely sequencing artifact. Cytomegalovirus status was reportedly diagnosed by the classifier with high sensitivity and specificity. Rare sequences made up most TCRs, while some public TCRs were found in many donors. Investigators reported approximately 150 TCR beta chains as tied to cytomegalovirus.

Notes on this clone: The target antigen is unknown.

Source material: PBMCs. This clonotype originated in a man between 18 and 29 years old in good health and CMV-seronegative.

CDR3 in amino acids: CASSEIRRRQGNSPLHF. DNA of the CDR3: TGTGCCAGCAGTGAAATTCGAAGGCGGCAGGGTAATTCACCCCTCCACTTT. The chain links TRBV6-1 to TRBJ1-6, with a tentative D call TRBD1 (5 bases). The germline V gene encodes CDR1 MNHNS and CDR2 SASEGT. V lost 2 bases and J 6 bases, leaving 17 bases between the germline ends. The CDR3 length is 17 residues.